A selection of T cell receptor beta chains follows, all from one sample in a study of CD8+ T cells in alopecia areata. Sequenced by immunoSEQ multiplex PCR; TCRdb stores in-frame clones only, minus some. In the table there are 270,000 or so clones, about three fifths of which are singletons. This sample comprised CD4+ T cells sorted from blood, obtained at week 24, from a patient treated with tofacitinib. The receptors originated from a human donor with alopecia areata. Each CDR3 is given with its conserved first and last residue. The D gene is left open where the match is weak. Clone size is shown for a subset of rows, as once, few, many or a class of expanded clone.

v_call,d_call,clone_size,j_call,cdr3_aa,cdr3_nt
TRBV18,TRBD1,once,TRBJ1-2,CASSQDRAPGHTF,TGTGCCAGCTCCCAAGACAGGGCCCCAGGTCACACCTTC
TRBV11-1,NA,once,TRBJ1-6,CASSQDSRNSYNSPLHF,TGTGCCAGCAGCCAGGACAGCCGGAACTCCTATAATTCACCCCTCCACTTT
TRBV2,TRBD1,NA,TRBJ2-2,CASSGNRGSELFF,TGTGCCAGCAGTGGTAACAGGGGGTCGGAGCTGTTTTTT
TRBV4-1,NA,NA,TRBJ2-7,CASSQEPRAAYEQYF,TGCGCCAGCAGCCAAGAACCCAGGGCGGCCTACGAGCAGTACTTC
TRBV6-5,NA,NA,TRBJ2-7,CASSRGEFYEQYF,TGTGCCAGCAGCCGAGGGGAATTCTACGAGCAGTACTTC
TRBV29-1,NA,NA,TRBJ2-1,CSVGLGTFSYNEQFF,TGCAGCGTTGGACTCGGGACGTTTAGCTACAATGAGCAGTTCTTC
TRBV5-1,TRBD1,NA,TRBJ1-2,CASSLGQGRHYGYTF,TGCGCCAGCAGCTTGGGACAGGGTCGTCACTATGGCTACACCTTC
TRBV7-9,NA,NA,TRBJ2-7,CASSNRGTAYEQYF,TGTGCCAGCAGCAACCGCGGGACAGCCTACGAGCAGTACTTC
TRBV19,NA,few,TRBJ1-2,CASTRRNYGYTF,TGTGCCAGTACTCGACGGAACTATGGCTACACCTTC
TRBV7-9,TRBD1,NA,TRBJ2-5,CASSLAFPGTEIQETQYF,TGTGCCAGCAGCTTAGCTTTCCCCGGGACAGAGATTCAAGAGACCCAGTACTTC
TRBV30,NA,NA,TRBJ2-3,CAWSVLPNTQYF,TGTGCCTGGAGTGTTCTTCCCAATACGCAGTATTTT
TRBV20-1,NA,few,TRBJ2-1,CSATNREQFF,TGCAGTGCTACCAACCGGGAGCAGTTCTTC
TRBV5-1,NA,NA,TRBJ2-6,CASHMTSGANVLTF,TGCGCCAGCCACATGACGTCTGGGGCCAACGTCCTGACTTTC
TRBV30,NA,NA,TRBJ2-1,CAWISLPRRGNEQFF,TGTGCCTGGATAAGCCTCCCCAGGAGGGGCAATGAGCAGTTCTTC
TRBV23-1,NA,NA,TRBJ2-1,CASSHTAEQFF,TGCGCCAGCAGCCACACAGCTGAGCAGTTCTTC
TRBV9,NA,few,TRBJ2-7,CASSGEGGWRYF,TGTGCCAGCAGCGGGGAAGGCGGATGGCGGTACTTC
TRBV6-6,TRBD1,NA,TRBJ2-7,CASSYGQGAREQYF,TGTGCCAGCAGTTACGGACAGGGGGCTCGAGAGCAGTACTTC
TRBV28,TRBD1,many,TRBJ1-2,CASSSGTGGGGYTF,TGTGCCAGCAGTTCAGGGACAGGGGGTGGTGGCTACACCTTC
TRBV11-2,TRBD1,NA,TRBJ2-5,CASSLGTGEQETQYF,TGTGCCAGCAGCTTGGGGACAGGGGAACAAGAGACCCAGTACTTC
TRBV2,TRBD1,NA,TRBJ1-5,CASRGRGSRDQPQHF,TGTGCCAGCAGGGGCAGGGGGAGTCGGGATCAGCCCCAGCATTTT
TRBV27,NA,NA,TRBJ1-6,CASSITPRGGNSPLHF,TGTGCCAGCAGCATCACCCCTAGGGGGGGGAATTCACCCCTCCACTTT
TRBV25-1,NA,NA,TRBJ1-1,CASSEMGRNTEAFF,TGTGCCAGCAGTGAAATGGGTCGGAACACTGAAGCTTTCTTT
TRBV12-5,NA,NA,TRBJ2-3,CASGLVRLRDTQYF,TGTGCTAGTGGTTTGGTACGGCTGAGGGATACGCAGTATTTT
TRBV29-1,NA,once,TRBJ1-3,CSATSHSGNTIYF,TGCAGCGCGACTTCTCACTCTGGAAACACCATATATTTT
TRBV19,NA,NA,TRBJ1-1,CASSGPGAMNTEAFF,TGTGCCAGCAGCGGTCCAGGGGCCATGAACACTGAAGCTTTCTTT
TRBV18,NA,NA,TRBJ1-4,CASSPLPGGATNEKLFF,TGTGCCAGCTCACCCCTTCCCGGTGGGGCGACTAATGAAAAACTGTTTTTT
TRBV29-1,TRBD1,NA,TRBJ2-1,CSVATGGWGNEQFF,TGCAGCGTTGCGACAGGGGGCTGGGGGAATGAGCAGTTCTTC
TRBV28,NA,NA,TRBJ1-1,CASSLVHLNTEAFF,TGTGCCAGCAGTTTAGTGCACCTGAACACTGAAGCTTTCTTT
TRBV7-2,NA,NA,TRBJ1-6,CASTKDGRSNSPLHF,TGTGCCAGCACAAAGGACGGGCGGAGTAATTCACCCCTCCACTTT
TRBV4-1,NA,few,TRBJ2-7,CASSQERFHEQYF,TGCGCCAGCAGTCAAGAACGATTCCACGAGCAGTACTTC
TRBV5-1,TRBD1,NA,TRBJ2-3,CASSLGQESADTQYF,TGCGCCAGCAGCCTAGGACAGGAGAGTGCGGATACGCAGTATTTT
TRBV30,NA,few,TRBJ2-2,CACSLRGDYHTGELFF,TGTGCCTGTTCTCTAAGGGGTGATTACCACACCGGGGAGCTGTTTTTT
TRBV28,TRBD1,NA,TRBJ1-2,CASSRPGQGANGYTF,TGTGCCAGCAGTCGCCCTGGACAGGGGGCTAATGGCTACACCTTC
TRBV5-4,NA,NA,TRBJ2-1,CASRWDNNEQFF,TGTGCCAGCAGGTGGGACAACAATGAGCAGTTCTTC
TRBV27,TRBD1,few,TRBJ1-2,CASSLRGHGYTF,TGTGCCAGCAGTTTAAGGGGGCATGGCTACACCTTC
TRBV7-8,TRBD1,NA,TRBJ2-5,CASSLGQRPETQYF,TGTGCCAGCAGCTTGGGACAGCGGCCAGAGACCCAGTACTTC
TRBV5-1,TRBD2,NA,TRBJ2-2,CASSVRLALNTGELFF,TGCGCCAGCAGCGTGCGACTAGCGCTGAACACCGGGGAGCTGTTTTTT
TRBV5-6,NA,NA,TRBJ1-6,CASSLDTGSSYNSPLHF,TGTGCCAGCAGCTTGGATACGGGGAGCTCCTATAATTCACCCCTCCACTTT
TRBV5-4,NA,few,TRBJ2-5,CASSPGEVGEAETQYF,TGTGCCAGCAGCCCTGGGGAAGTCGGCGAGGCAGAGACCCAGTACTTC
TRBV9,TRBD2,few,TRBJ2-1,CASSVGSGGAWNEQFF,TGTGCCAGCAGCGTCGGTAGCGGGGGGGCCTGGAATGAGCAGTTCTTC
TRBV4-2,NA,NA,TRBJ2-3,CASSPRTSTDTQYF,TGTGCCAGCAGCCCTCGGACTAGCACAGATACGCAGTATTTT
TRBV27,TRBD1,NA,TRBJ2-7,CASSWTGQYEQYF,TGTGCCAGCAGTTGGACAGGGCAATACGAGCAGTACTTC
TRBV5-1,NA,NA,TRBJ2-3,CASSLDTGGDTQYF,TGCGCCAGCAGCTTGGACACCGGGGGAGATACGCAGTATTTT
TRBV18,NA,NA,TRBJ1-5,CASSPQGNSNQPQHF,TGTGCCAGCTCACCACAGGGTAATAGCAATCAGCCCCAGCATTTT
TRBV29-1,NA,NA,TRBJ1-1,CSASGPKSMNTEAFF,TGCAGCGCTTCGGGACCGAAAAGCATGAACACTGAAGCTTTCTTT